These 26 T cell receptor beta chains came from one sample sequenced in a study of T cells in Graves' hyperthyroidism and ophthalmopathy. The TCR beta CDR3 regions underwent amplification using RNA transcripts as the source. First-round RT-PCR with HTBI primers amplified the TCR CDR3 region. TCRdb processed the multiplex PCR reads anew with MiXCR; each CDR3 protein has one entry. Among approximately 210,000 distinct CDR3 sequences listed, 17% were seen once. Input material: blood. The receptor set was obtained from a man aged 45-65 years with Graves' hyperthyroidism.

This clonotype was recorded a few times. V is TRBV29-1 and J is TRBJ2-1; D is possibly TRBD1 (6 bases). Germline V gives CDR1 SQVTM, CDR2 ANQGSEA. Deletions cut 6 bases from V and 0 bases from J, with 15 bases between. The CDR3 loop spans 15 amino acids. The CDR3 region is CSVSGGGFSYNEQFF. DNA of the CDR3: TGCAGCGTGTCGGGTGGGGGCTTCTCCTACAATGAGCAGTTCTTC.

This clonotype was observed many times. CDR3 sequence (DNA): TGTGCTAGTGGGTGTACAGGTTGCAATGAGCAGTTCTTC. It codes for CASGCTGCNEQFF. The chain has TRBV12-5 and TRBJ2-1, with D perhaps TRBD1 (5 bases). Trimming removed 6 bases from V and 6 bases from J, with 12 bases in between. The CDR3 is made up of 13 amino acids. Germline V lookup: CDR1 LGHNT, CDR2 FRNRAP.

This clonotype came up many times. The chain joins TRBV5-1 to TRBJ2-1; D call uncertain. Trimming took off 1 base at V and 5 bases at J, with 7 bases between the two ends. The CDR3 runs 13 residues. CDR1 is SGHRS and CDR2 is YFSETQ in the germline V gene. CDR3 in amino acids: CASSLFPDNEQFF. CDR3 nucleotide sequence: TGCGCCAGCAGCTTGTTCCCAGACAATGAGCAGTTCTTC.

This sequence joins TRBV19 and TRBJ2-7; D is uncertain. The germline gives CDR1 LNHDA, CDR2 SQIVND (reference sequence). Trimming shortened V by 5 bases and J by 0 bases, and 17 bases separated the two germline ends. The CDR3 totals 16 residues. CDR3: CASSPHGLGSSYEQYF. The DNA for the CDR3 is TGTGCCAGTAGTCCCCACGGTTTAGGTAGCTCCTACGAGCAGTACTTC.

The chain links TRBV19 to TRBJ2-3; TRBD2 might be the D (5 bases). The CDR3 spans 15 residues. Germline CDR1 LNHDA, CDR2 SQIVND (reference sequence). V was shortened by 8 bases and J by 3 bases, with 18 bases between the two germline ends. The CDR3 spells CASSDWPRQTDTQYF. The CDR3 DNA reads as TGTGCCAGTTCGGACTGGCCAAGGCAGACAGATACGCAGTATTTT.

This clonotype was detected many times. The V and J genes are TRBV14 and TRBJ2-7; no firm D call. V lost 1 base to trimming and J lost 7 bases, with 5 bases between them. This CDR3 contains 11 residues. Germline V gene sequence: CDR1 SGHDN, CDR2 FVKESK. CDR3 residues: CASSQVSEQYF. CDR3 nucleotides: TGTGCCAGCAGCCAAGTTTCGGAGCAGTACTTC.

Ten or more counts support this clonotype. V and J are TRBV30 and TRBJ2-1, with TRBD2 identical over 7 bases. This CDR3 has 13 residues. V was clipped by 4 bases and J by 3 bases; unmatched bases: 3. Germline V gives CDR1 GTSNPN, CDR2 SVGIG (reference sequence). The CDR3 region has the DNA TGTGCCTGGATGGGGGGGTTCTACAATGAGCAGTTCTTC. Translated, it gives CAWMGGFYNEQFF.

This clonotype was picked up many times. V usage is TRBV4-1 and J usage is TRBJ1-2; 11 bases line up with TRBD1. This CDR3 comprises 15 residues. J was trimmed by 6 bases and V by 1 base; bases with no gene match: 4. The germline V gene encodes CDR1 MGHRA and CDR2 YSYEKL. The CDR3 protein is CASSQGGTGGDGYTF. CDR3 coding DNA: TGCGCCAGCAGCCAAGGCGGGACAGGGGGTGATGGCTACACCTTC.

This clonotype was seen ten or more times. The chain recombines TRBV18 with TRBJ2-3, with D maybe TRBD1 (6 bases). Trimming left V 3 bases short and J 0 bases short, with 10 bases between. The CDR3 is made up of 15 amino acids. CDR1 and CDR2 from the germline V gene are KGHSH and LQKENI. The CDR3 sequence is CASSPRTDSTDTQYF. Written as DNA, the CDR3 is TGTGCCAGCTCACCTAGGACAGACAGCACAGATACGCAGTATTTT.

The table lists this clonotype with many counts. The genes are TRBV5-1 and TRBJ2-7; the match to TRBD2 covers 7 bases. Germline assignment: CDR1 SGHRS and CDR2 YFSETQ. The trim removed 6 bases at V and 2 bases at J, leaving 8 bases unmatched. This CDR3 spans 14 amino acids. CDR3 nucleotide sequence: TGCGCCAGCAACCCTAGCGGTAAAACCTACGAGCAGTACTTC. Translated: CASNPSGKTYEQYF.

This clonotype was seen ten or more times. The CDR3 sequence: CASSLQGDAFF. CDR3 sequence (DNA): TGTGCCAGCTCACTACAGGGGGACGCTTTCTTT. V gene TRBV18 combines with J gene TRBJ1-1; 8 bases line up with TRBD1. Germline trimming cut 4 bases from V and 11 bases from J; bases unmatched to any gene: 3. The germline V gene encodes CDR1 KGHSH and CDR2 LQKENI. The CDR3 is made up of 11 amino acids.

The genes are TRBV11-2 and TRBJ2-3; TRBD2 matches at 8 bases. Germline CDR1 SGHAT, CDR2 FQNNGV. CDR3 length equals 17 residues. Trimming took 7 bases from V and 2 from J; bases not matched to a gene: 14. CDR3 sequence reads: CASTHGRGRAPTDTQYF. The CDR3 bases are TGTGCCAGCACCCACGGGAGGGGGAGGGCCCCCACAGATACGCAGTATTTT.

This clonotype appeared a few times. V is TRBV5-1 and J is TRBJ1-6, with 8 bases lining up with TRBD1. V dropped 4 bases and J dropped 6; count of bases not matched to a gene: 3. The CDR3 sequence is 14 residues long. CDR1 and CDR2 from the germline V gene are SGHRS and YFSETQ. CDR3 sequence reads: CASSMTGVNSPLHF. In DNA, the CDR3 is TGCGCCAGCAGCATGACAGGGGTTAATTCACCCCTCCACTTT.

This clonotype was detected ten times or more. J is TRBJ2-7 and V is TRBV7-9; D could derive from TRBD1 or TRBD2 (7 bases each). The V gene's germline CDR1 is SEHNR and CDR2 FQNEAQ (reference sequence). This CDR3 region has 14 residues. Trimming took off 5 bases at V and 2 bases at J, with 13 bases between the two ends. The CDR3 DNA sequence: TGTGCCAGCAGCCCCAGGGGGAGGGCCTACGAGCAGTACTTC. Translating it yields CASSPRGRAYEQYF.

With regard to this clonotype: The CDR3 does not end in the conserved phenylalanine or tryptophan, so this is likely a read error. The genes are TRBV24-1 and TRBJ1-3; a weak D match, TRBD1 (6 bases). Deletions cut 5 bases from V and 7 bases from J, with 11 bases between. The CDR3 totals 13 residues. Germline CDR1 reads KGHDR; CDR2 reads SFDVKD. Here the CDR3 reads CATSGGGGNTIYL. The DNA for the CDR3 is TGTGCCACCAGTGGCGGGGGCGGCAACACCATATATCTT.

This clonotype was seen many times. The genes are TRBV14 and TRBJ2-1, with D unclear. V was pared by 0 bases and J by 14 bases, with 14 bases between. The CDR3 consists of 13 residues. Germline V lookup: CDR1 SGHDN, CDR2 FVKESK. CDR3: CASSQDEASPKFF. CDR3 in DNA: TGTGCCAGCAGCCAAGATGAAGCGAGCCCAAAGTTCTTC.

This chain joins TRBV3-1 and TRBJ1-6, with TRBD1 as a possible D gene (5 bases). Germline V gives CDR1 LGHDT, CDR2 YNNKEL (reference sequence). V was shortened by 3 bases and J by 5 bases, with 11 bases between the two germline ends. This CDR3 comprises 15 residues. This chain's CDR3 is CASSQWQGNNSPLHF. The CDR3 DNA follows: TGTGCCAGCAGCCAGTGGCAGGGAAATAATTCACCCCTCCACTTT.

This clonotype appeared a few times. This rearrangement joins TRBV5-1 to TRBJ2-2; 7 nucleotides align to TRBD1. The CDR3 is 14 residues long. Per germline, CDR1 SGHRS and CDR2 YFSETQ. Germline trimming cut 5 bases from V and 6 bases from J; bases unmatched to any gene: 7. Here the CDR3 reads CASRMQGESGELFF. CDR3 nucleotides: TGCGCCAGCAGGATGCAGGGGGAGTCCGGGGAGCTGTTTTTT. Using reference TRBV5-1 and TRBJ2-2 for the parts outside the CDR3, the full variable domain is KAGVTQTPRYLIKTRGQQVTLSCSPISGHRSVSWYQQTPGQGLQFLFEYFSETQRNKGNFPGRFSGRQFSNSRSEMNVSTLELGDSALYLCASRMQGESGELFFGEGSRLTVL.

This clonotype was observed many times. This sequence joins TRBV20-1 and TRBJ2-2; possible D gene TRBD2, 5 bases. Trimming took off 8 bases at V and 0 bases at J, with 7 bases between the two ends. Germline V gene lookup returns CDR1 DFQATT and CDR2 SNEGSKA (reference sequence). The CDR3 runs to 12 residues. CDR3 loop: CSKAANTGELFF. CDR3 in DNA: TGCAGTAAAGCGGCGAACACCGGGGAGCTGTTTTTT.

This clonotype was found many times. The rearrangement uses TRBV28 and TRBJ2-3; D gene ambiguous. The CDR3 runs 11 residues. Germline CDR1 is MDHEN and CDR2 is SYDVKM. V shed 9 bases and J shed 2 bases, with 6 bases lying between them. The CDR3 sequence: CARGYTDTQYF. The CDR3 region has the DNA TGTGCCAGGGGGTACACAGATACGCAGTATTTT.

CDR3 DNA: TGTGCCACCAGTGACTCGCCGGGACTAGCGGGATTGGAGACCCAGTACTTC. Encoded protein: CATSDSPGLAGLETQYF. V usage is TRBV24-1 and J usage is TRBJ2-5, with 13 positions matching TRBD2. Per germline, CDR1 KGHDR and CDR2 SFDVKD. CDR3 length: 17 residues. V shed 4 bases, J shed 5 bases, and the junction held 9 bases outside the gene matches.

The J gene is TRBJ2-2, the V gene TRBV7-3, with no clear D. The CDR3 contains 13 residues. CDR1 SGHTA and CDR2 FQGTGA come from the germline V gene. V was pared by 2 bases and J by 5 bases, with 6 bases between. CDR3 bases: TGTGCCAGCAGCTTATCGGTGACCGGGGAGCTGTTTTTT. This gives the protein CASSLSVTGELFF.

V and J are TRBV9 and TRBJ1-1, with 7 bases fitting TRBD1. V lost 3 bases and J lost 4; bases outside the gene matches: 6. Germline assignment: CDR1 SGDLS and CDR2 YYNGEE. The CDR3 spans 14 residues. In DNA, the CDR3 is TGTGCCAGCAGCGAACAGGGGTGGGGCACTGAAGCTTTCTTT. This gives the protein CASSEQGWGTEAFF. Full variable domain (outside the CDR3, taken from reference TRBV9 and TRBJ1-1): DSGVTQTPKHLITATGQRVTLRCSPRSGDLSVYWYQQSLDQGLQFLIQYYNGEERAKGNILERFSAQQFPDLHSELNLSSLELGDSALYFCASSEQGWGTEAFFGQGTRLTVV.

This clonotype was recorded at least ten times. The chain joins TRBV29-1 to TRBJ2-3, with TRBD2 matching over 10 bases. In germline, CDR1 is SQVTM, CDR2 ANQGSEA. Trimming at V came to 7 bases and at J to 5 bases, leaving 6 bases not matched to a gene. The length of the CDR3 is 13 residues. For the CDR3, the DNA is TGCAGCGGATCAGCGGGAGGGGAAGATACGCAGTATTTT. Its translation: CSGSAGGEDTQYF.

This clonotype was seen repeatedly, ten times or more. V gene TRBV7-8 combines with J gene TRBJ2-4, with D maybe TRBD1 (6 bases). The V gene's germline CDR1 is SGHVS and CDR2 FQNEAQ. This CDR3 is built from 16 residues. V was cut by 5 bases and J by 0 bases, with 14 bases left in between. The CDR3 nucleotides are TGTGCCAGCAGCCTCCTGGGGGCCGAAGCCAAAAACATTCAGTACTTC. Protein sequence: CASSLLGAEAKNIQYF.

This clonotype was observed many times. The rearrangement joins TRBV30 to TRBJ2-3, with 7 bases that match TRBD2. Losses at the gene ends were 4 bases for V and 4 bases for J; bases not matched to a gene: 8. This CDR3 has 14 amino acids. Germline values: CDR1 GTSNPN, CDR2 SVGIG (reference sequence). CDR3 residues: CAWTRGGSADTQYF. CDR3 in DNA: TGTGCCTGGACAAGGGGCGGGAGCGCAGATACGCAGTATTTT.